What follows describes a single T cell receptor beta chain. Measured with immunoSEQ multiplex PCR; TCRdb has only the in-frame clones, and not every one. The table includes about 120,000 clones, around nine tenths detected once. The data were taken from a study of control samples from healthy donors and cancer patients. Germline trimming cut 3 bases from V and 6 bases from J; bases unmatched to any gene: 6. Germline values: CDR1 SGHDT, CDR2 YYEEEE. CDR3 length: 15 residues. Sequenced input: blood. The J gene is TRBJ2-1, the V gene TRBV5-6, with 10 bases identical to TRBD1. The TCR originated in a man aged 25-40 years in good health. CDR3 loop: CASSSPGTGANEQFF. As DNA, the CDR3 is TGTGCCAGCAGCTCCCCGGGGACAGGGGCCAATGAGCAGTTCTTC.